This TCR beta chain was identified during a study of T cells after yellow fever vaccination. Across the study: CD3, CD45RA, CCR7 and CD95 guided sorting of the EM, EMRA, CM and Tscm memory subsets.

By share, this clonotype counts as medium-sized. TCRdb recomputed calls from the 5' RACE reads with MiXCR, one row per CDR3 protein. The sample contains approximately 10,000 distinct CDR3 sequences, 5.5% to 6% of which appear only once. Germline CDR1 and CDR2: SNHLY and FYNNEI. The germline V and J ends were trimmed by 8 bases and 8 bases, with 21 bases remaining between them. The CDR3 contains 15 residues. This material consisted of PBMCs, either bulk or a sorted T-cell subset (CD4+, CD8+, memory, or dextramer-sorted; not recorded which), taken on the day of the yellow fever booster vaccination. The chain links TRBV2 to TRBJ2-2; either TRBD1 or TRBD2 may fit D (6 bases each). This sequence was found in a man aged 25 to 40 who received the YFV17D yellow fever vaccine. CDR3 DNA: TGTGCCAGCCGCTTCGGGGGCCCGTCGGCGGGGGAGCTGTTTTTT. Encoded protein: CASRFGGPSAGELFF.